What follows are 28 T cell receptor beta chains derived from one specimen sequenced in a study of cytomegalovirus exposure and HLA in healthy donors. The PCR ran on 60 Vbeta and 13 Jbeta primers. Repertoires were generated with immunoSEQ multiplex PCR, while TCRdb's copy carries only in-frame clones and drops some. The sample includes about 110,000 clones, about 15% of them seen just once. The sample was PBMCs. All receptors derive from a female donor in good health and CMV-seronegative.

This chain connects TRBV4-3 to TRBJ2-7, with D possibly matching TRBD2 (7 bases). This CDR3 comprises 14 residues. The V and J ends lost 0 bases and 2 bases respectively, with 8 bases between them. Per germline, CDR1 LGHNA and CDR2 YSLEER. CDR3 loop: CASSQDGGPYEQYF. The CDR3 nucleotides read TGCGCCAGCAGCCAAGACGGGGGGCCCTACGAGCAGTACTTC.

V gene TRBV14 combines with J gene TRBJ2-3, with no clear D. Per germline, CDR1 SGHDN and CDR2 FVKESK. With 0 bases removed from V and 7 bases from J, the gap between germline ends came to 8 bases. This CDR3 has 13 amino acids. The CDR3 loop is CASSQDLAYTQYF. The CDR3, as DNA: TGTGCCAGCAGCCAAGACTTAGCCTATACGCAGTATTTT.

There are a few counts of this clone. The chain combines TRBV2 with TRBJ2-3; 10 nucleotides agree with TRBD1. V shed 6 bases, J shed 1 base, and the junction held 4 bases outside the gene matches. Germline CDR1 reads SNHLY; CDR2 reads FYNNEI. This CDR3 is 15 amino acids long. The CDR3 DNA sequence: TGTGCCAGCAGAACCGGGACAGGGGGCACAGATACGCAGTATTTT. It codes for CASRTGTGGTDTQYF.

This clone has a handful of counts. In DNA form, the CDR3 reads TGTGCCAGCAGCTTGGGCGGGGCCGGGGGCAATCAGCCCCAGCATTTT. Protein sequence: CASSLGGAGGNQPQHF. The V gene is TRBV5-5, the J gene TRBJ1-5; D possibly corresponds to TRBD1 (5 bases). CDR3 length: 16 residues. The germline V and J ends were trimmed by 0 bases and 2 bases, with 12 bases remaining between them. CDR1 SGHKS and CDR2 YYEKEE come from the germline V gene (reference sequence).

This clone appeared once. This chain joins TRBV30 and TRBJ2-3; a weak D match, TRBD2 (7 bases). Trimming left V 2 bases short and J 3 bases short, with 21 bases between. This CDR3 has 17 amino acids. CDR1 is GTSNPN and CDR2 is SVGIG in the germline V gene (reference sequence). The CDR3 bases are TGTGCCTGGAGTACAACCTCCCGGGGGGCTCGGACAGATACGCAGTATTTT. It encodes CAWSTTSRGARTDTQYF.

This clone was recorded at least ten times. The genes are TRBV10-3 and TRBJ1-1; 7 bases are a match to TRBD1. Germline-derived CDR1 and CDR2 are ENHRY and SYGVKD. This CDR3 contains 15 residues. V shed 5 bases and J 1 base; nucleotides not matched to a gene: 7. The chain's CDR3 is CAISRLGQSNTEAFF. The CDR3 DNA is TGTGCCATCAGTCGACTGGGACAGTCGAACACTGAAGCTTTCTTT.

This clone was picked up a small number of times. The rearrangement uses TRBV28 and TRBJ1-1; TRBD1 matches 7 bases. V shed 9 bases and J 1 base; nucleotides not matched to a gene: 11. The V gene's germline CDR1 is MDHEN and CDR2 SYDVKM. The CDR3 totals 15 residues. CDR3 in amino acids: CASFGQERGNTEAFF. CDR3 DNA sequence: TGTGCCAGTTTCGGACAGGAAAGAGGGAACACTGAAGCTTTCTTT.

V gene TRBV30 combines with J gene TRBJ2-3; 7 nucleotides line up with TRBD2. The CDR3 is made up of 12 amino acids. Trimming took 2 bases from V and 9 from J; bases not matched to a gene: 5. CDR1 and CDR2 from the germline V gene are GTSNPN and SVGIG (reference sequence). CDR3 residues: CAWSLTSETQYF. CDR3 nucleotide sequence: TGTGCCTGGAGTTTAACTAGCGAGACGCAGTATTTT.

The sample holds a few counts of this clone. This rearrangement joins TRBV5-4 to TRBJ2-3, with 10 nucleotides matching TRBD2. Germline V gives CDR1 SGHNT, CDR2 YYREEE (reference sequence). The V gene end was trimmed by 4 bases and the J gene end by 5 bases; junction bases not matched to a gene: 7. CDR3 size: 15 residues. The CDR3: CASSPGLAYVDTQYF. For the CDR3, the DNA is TGTGCCAGCAGCCCGGGACTAGCGTATGTAGATACGCAGTATTTT.

This clone was picked up a small number of times. CDR3 residues: CASSQQALGDTQYF. In DNA, the CDR3 is TGTGCCAGCAGCCAGCAGGCCCTTGGGGATACGCAGTATTTT. The chain is built from TRBV16 and TRBJ2-3, with no clear D. The V gene's germline CDR1 is KGHSY and CDR2 FQNENV. V was shortened by 3 bases and J by 6 bases, with 13 bases between the two germline ends. The CDR3 has 14 residues.

This clone was counted between two and nine times. The chain recombines TRBV7-9 with TRBJ2-5, with TRBD2 matching 7 bases. CDR1 and CDR2 (germline): SEHNR, FQNEAQ (reference sequence). The CDR3 spans 15 residues. Trimming removed 5 bases from V and 5 bases from J; junction bases left unmatched: 11. The CDR3: CASSVVGGSSETQYF. CDR3 DNA: TGTGCCAGCAGCGTCGTGGGCGGGAGCTCCGAGACCCAGTACTTC.

The sample holds a few counts of this clone. The chain links TRBV6-5 to TRBJ1-2; TRBD1 is a possible D gene (5 bases). The ends were cut back, 2 bases at V and 8 bases at J, with 15 bases in the middle. The CDR3 runs to 14 residues. The germline V gene has CDR1 MNHEY and CDR2 SVGAGI. The CDR3 protein is CASSYPGGVNGYTF. The CDR3 coding sequence is TGTGCCAGCAGTTACCCGGGGGGAGTTAACGGCTACACCTTC.

This chain's CDR3 is CASSYRHRVKWTGELFF. Here the CDR3 DNA reads TGTGCCAGCAGTTACAGGCACAGGGTAAAGTGGACCGGGGAGCTGTTTTTT. The V and J genes are TRBV6-7 and TRBJ2-2, with D maybe TRBD1 (6 bases). TRBV6-7 is reported as an ORF; its role is uncertain. The CDR3 has 17 amino acids. V dropped 2 bases and J dropped 5 bases, with 18 bases sitting between them.

This clone has a handful of counts. The CDR3 DNA reads as TGTGCCAGCAGCACCCTCCTCCGGGACAGGGACGAGCAGTACTTC. Its translation: CASSTLLRDRDEQYF. The V and J genes are TRBV7-9 and TRBJ2-7, with 9 bases that match TRBD1. This CDR3 spans 15 amino acids. Germline lookup yields CDR1 SEHNR and CDR2 FQNEAQ (reference sequence). Losses at the gene ends were 5 bases for V and 5 bases for J; bases not matched to a gene: 10.

The chain employs TRBV7-9 and TRBJ2-5, with D possibly matching TRBD2 (6 bases). Trimming took 4 bases from V and 5 from J, leaving 23 bases between them. The CDR3 has 17 amino acids. Germline values: CDR1 SEHNR, CDR2 FQNEAQ (reference sequence). This CDR3 is CASSSLGTPLPRETQYF. In DNA, the CDR3 is TGTGCCAGCAGCTCTCTCGGGACTCCACTCCCCAGGGAGACCCAGTACTTC.

There are a few counts of this clone. A junction end diverges from the germline sequence, so it may reflect a read error. The chain recombines TRBV7-7 with TRBJ2-7; D is uncertain. Germline V lookup: CDR1 SSHAT, CDR2 FNYEAQ (reference sequence). The CDR3 totals 13 residues. CDR3 sequence: CASSLPVSYEQYF. The CDR3 bases are TGTGCTAGCAGCTTACCCGTTAGCTACGAGCAGTACTTC.

The chain uses TRBV6-5 and TRBJ2-1, with 7 bases identical to TRBD1. Germline trimming cut 2 bases from V and 5 bases from J; bases unmatched to any gene: 9. The CDR3 has 16 amino acids. Germline CDR1 reads MNHEY; CDR2 reads SVGAGI. The CDR3 DNA is TGTGCCAGCAGTTACAGAAGACAGGGAGCACACAATGAGCAGTTCTTC. Amino acid sequence: CASSYRRQGAHNEQFF.

The V gene is TRBV11-2, the J gene TRBJ2-7; D is perhaps TRBD2 (6 bases). Trimming shortened V by 6 bases and J by 3 bases, and 12 bases separated the two germline ends. This CDR3 has 13 residues. Germline V gene lookup returns CDR1 SGHAT and CDR2 FQNNGV. CDR3 coding DNA: TGTGCCAGCAGTCCCCTGGGGGGCTACGAGCAGTACTTC. As protein: CASSPLGGYEQYF.

The chain has TRBV4-3 and TRBJ2-7, with TRBD2 as a possible D gene (6 bases). V lost 0 bases to trimming and J lost 0 bases, with 9 bases between them. The CDR3 contains 15 residues. CDR1 is LGHNA and CDR2 is YSLEER in the germline V gene. The CDR3 here is CASSQEDGSSYEQYF. The CDR3 nucleotides are TGCGCCAGCAGCCAAGAGGACGGGAGCTCCTACGAGCAGTACTTC.

The gene calls are TRBV5-1 and TRBJ2-2; TRBD2 matches at 13 bases. The CDR3 is made up of 17 amino acids. Germline assignment: CDR1 SGHRS and CDR2 YFSETQ. The J segment lost 9 bases and the V segment lost 4 bases, leaving 12 bases of the junction unmatched. The CDR3, as DNA: TGCGCCAGCAGCCTGCGACTAGCGGGGGGCCCCCGGAGGGAGCTGTTTTTT. Its protein is CASSLRLAGGPRRELFF.

The rearrangement links TRBV27 to TRBJ2-1, with no clear D. The CDR3 consists of 19 residues. Germline CDR1 is MNHEY and CDR2 is SMNVEV (reference sequence). V lost 6 bases to trimming and J lost 0 bases, with 24 bases between them. The CDR3 spells CASRPRGQQRPISYNEQFF. The DNA for the CDR3 is TGTGCCAGCAGGCCCCGAGGCCAGCAACGGCCCATCTCCTACAATGAGCAGTTCTTC.

The table lists this clone with a few counts. The V and J genes are TRBV4-2 and TRBJ1-1, with D possibly being TRBD1 (5 bases). CDR3 length: 15 amino acids. V was cut by 0 bases and J by 1 base, with 9 bases left in between. Germline lookup yields CDR1 LGHNA and CDR2 YNFKEQ. In DNA, the CDR3 is TGTGCCAGCAGCCAAGACGGGGGGGGGAACACTGAAGCTTTCTTT. This codes for CASSQDGGGNTEAFF.

V and J are TRBV6-6 and TRBJ2-5; TRBD1 agrees at 7 bases. This CDR3 spans 14 amino acids. Per germline, CDR1 MNHNY and CDR2 SVGAGI (reference sequence). The V gene end was trimmed by 5 bases and the J gene end by 2 bases; junction bases not matched to a gene: 5. CDR3 DNA: TGTGCCAGCAGTGTACAGGGGACACAAGAGACCCAGTACTTC. The encoded protein is CASSVQGTQETQYF.

The CDR3 protein is CASSSGVYEQYF. The CDR3 region has the DNA TGTGCCAGCTCATCGGGGGTCTACGAGCAGTACTTC. The chain recombines TRBV18 with TRBJ2-7; perhaps TRBD2 as D (6 bases). The V gene's germline CDR1 is KGHSH and CDR2 LQKENI. This CDR3 is 12 amino acids long. V lost 5 bases and J lost 3, with 8 bases in between. The complete variable domain, with remaining parts taken from reference TRBV18 and TRBJ2-7, reads NAGVMQNPRHLVRRRGQEARLRCSPMKGHSHVYWYRQLPEEGLKFMVYLQKENIIDESGMPKERFSAEFPKEGPSILRIQQVVRGDSAAYFCASSSGVYEQYFGPGTRLTVT.

The chain employs TRBV10-3 and TRBJ1-1; the D is unclear. This CDR3 is built from 15 residues. Germline V gives CDR1 ENHRY, CDR2 SYGVKD. Trimming took off 2 bases at V and 0 bases at J, with 10 bases between the two ends. The CDR3 DNA sequence: TGTGCCATCAGTGAGGGAGCGGGCTTGAACACTGAAGCTTTCTTT. This gives the protein CAISEGAGLNTEAFF.

In nucleotides, the CDR3 is TGTGCCAGCAGCTTAGAACTAGCCCACGAGCAGTACTTC. This translates into CASSLELAHEQYF. The chain employs TRBV7-2 and TRBJ2-7; weak D call: TRBD2 (6 bases). The CDR3 is 13 amino acids. Germline values: CDR1 SGHTA, CDR2 FQGNSA. V dropped 1 base and J dropped 5 bases, with 9 bases sitting between them.

V gene TRBV5-1 combines with J gene TRBJ1-2, with a possible D match to TRBD1 (5 bases). This CDR3 region has 15 residues. Trimming left V 0 bases short and J 6 bases short, with 15 bases between. Germline assignment: CDR1 SGHRS and CDR2 YFSETQ. The CDR3 DNA reads TGCGCCAGCAGCTTGGGGCAGGGACTGGGGCATGGCTACACCTTC. This translates into CASSLGQGLGHGYTF.

The rearrangement joins TRBV4-2 to TRBJ1-1; 9 positions agree with TRBD1. Germline CDR1 reads LGHNA; CDR2 reads YNFKEQ. V was pared by 4 bases and J by 10 bases, with 16 bases of the junction left unmatched. The CDR3 contains 16 residues. For the CDR3, the DNA is TGTGCCAGCAGCCCCCCAGGAGGGACAGGGAGGGAAGGAGCTTTCTTT. This gives the protein CASSPPGGTGREGAFF.